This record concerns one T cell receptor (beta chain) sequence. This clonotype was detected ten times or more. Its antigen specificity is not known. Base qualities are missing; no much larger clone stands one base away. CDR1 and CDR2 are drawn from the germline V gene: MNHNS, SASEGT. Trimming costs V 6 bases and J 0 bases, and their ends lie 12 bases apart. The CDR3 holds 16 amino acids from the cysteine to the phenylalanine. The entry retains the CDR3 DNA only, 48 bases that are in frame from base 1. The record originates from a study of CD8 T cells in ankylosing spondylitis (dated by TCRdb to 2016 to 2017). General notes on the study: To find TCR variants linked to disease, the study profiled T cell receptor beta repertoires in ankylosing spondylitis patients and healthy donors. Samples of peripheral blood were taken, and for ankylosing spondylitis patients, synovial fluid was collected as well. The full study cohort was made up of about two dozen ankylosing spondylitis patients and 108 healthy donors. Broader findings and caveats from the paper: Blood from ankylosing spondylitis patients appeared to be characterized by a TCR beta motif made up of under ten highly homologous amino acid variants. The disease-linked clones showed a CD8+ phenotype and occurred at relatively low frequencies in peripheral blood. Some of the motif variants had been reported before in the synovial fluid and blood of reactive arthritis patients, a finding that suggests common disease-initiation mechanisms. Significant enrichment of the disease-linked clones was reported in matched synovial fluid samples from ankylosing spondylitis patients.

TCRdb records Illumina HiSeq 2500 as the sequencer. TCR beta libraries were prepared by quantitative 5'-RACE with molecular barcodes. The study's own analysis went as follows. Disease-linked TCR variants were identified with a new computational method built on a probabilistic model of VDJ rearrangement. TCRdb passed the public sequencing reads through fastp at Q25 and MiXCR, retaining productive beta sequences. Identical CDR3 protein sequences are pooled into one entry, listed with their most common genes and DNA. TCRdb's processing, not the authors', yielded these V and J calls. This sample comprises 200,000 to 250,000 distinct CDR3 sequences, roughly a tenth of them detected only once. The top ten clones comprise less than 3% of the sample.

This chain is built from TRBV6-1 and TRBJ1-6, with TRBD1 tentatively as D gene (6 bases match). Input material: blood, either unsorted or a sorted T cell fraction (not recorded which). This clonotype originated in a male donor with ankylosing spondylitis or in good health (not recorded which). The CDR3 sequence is CASSQDSFSYNSPLHF. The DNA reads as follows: TGTGCCAGCAGCCAGGACAGCTTCTCCTATAATTCACCCCTCCACTTT.